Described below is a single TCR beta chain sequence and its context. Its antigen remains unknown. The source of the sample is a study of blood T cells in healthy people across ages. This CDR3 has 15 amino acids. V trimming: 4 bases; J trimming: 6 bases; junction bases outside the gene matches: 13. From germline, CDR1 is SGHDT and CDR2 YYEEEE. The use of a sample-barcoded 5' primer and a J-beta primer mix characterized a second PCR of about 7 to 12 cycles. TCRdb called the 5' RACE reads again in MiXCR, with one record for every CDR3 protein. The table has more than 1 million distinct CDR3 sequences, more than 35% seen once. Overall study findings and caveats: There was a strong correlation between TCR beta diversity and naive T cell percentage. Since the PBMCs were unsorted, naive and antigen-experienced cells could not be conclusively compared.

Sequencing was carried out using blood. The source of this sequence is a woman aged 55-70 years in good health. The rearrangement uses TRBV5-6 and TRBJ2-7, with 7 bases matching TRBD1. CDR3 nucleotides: TGTGCCAGCAGCCCCTGGACAGGCCAGTCCCGCGAGCAGTACTTC. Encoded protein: CASSPWTGQSREQYF.